This TCR beta chain appears in the sequencing data of a study of blood T cell repertoires in COVID-19 (dated by TCRdb to 2019 to 2021). Regarding the research as a whole: Collaborator samples came from the United States, Italy and Spain and covered acute and convalescent phases of COVID-19. The prospective study material was composed of cDNA or gDNA derived from T cells, B-cell-depleted T cells, or PBMCs. Deeply sampled blood TCRbeta repertoires from subjects exposed to, actively infected with, or recovered from COVID-19 were included in the dataset. A freely available public database, intended as a resource for researchers studying the immune response to SARS-CoV-2, is where the repertoires were released. Samples came from the ongoing ImmuneRACE study (first 160 participants) plus 1,254 subjects from 6 global collaborators. Sample metadata almost always included a de-identified subject ID, COVID-19 status, age in years and sex. HLA class I and class II types, where available, came from metadata supplied by the sample provider rather than from assay-based typing.

The CDR1 and CDR2 encoded by the germline V gene (reference sequence) are LNHDA and SQIVND. V has 5 bases trimmed and J has 3 bases trimmed; junction bases matching no gene number 8. The CDR3 measures 15 amino acids from cysteine to phenylalanine. CDR3 DNA is the only sequence kept; it has 45 bases, read in frame from the first base. Broad study findings and their caveats: The quantity of clinical and demographic metadata differed by source and by participant and was supplied without curation.

Remarks on this clone: Its antigen is not yet known. One base away there is no much larger clone; base qualities are not given.

The immunoSEQ Assay, a bias-controlled multiplex PCR, was used to amplify TCRbeta CDR3 regions from genomic DNA. On the authors' methods: The number of nucleated cells in each sample was estimated by amplification of reference gene primers within the assay. Sequence reads were collapsed and filtered to measure the absolute abundance of every unique TCRbeta CDR3 rearrangement. Productive Simpson clonality was computed per sample as the square root of Simpson's diversity index over productive rearrangements. Held by TCRdb, this immuneACCESS table contains in-frame sequences only and omits some clones. Under half of the omission traces to an unresolved V gene where checked; the cause of the rest is unknown. The D gene and trimming were derived from the DNA, and the V and J assignments and clone size from that table. The sample yields roughly 85,000 clones; approximately 90% were counted once. Jointly, the top ten make up around a quarter of the sample.

Each collaborating institution followed its own protocols to collect whole blood in K2EDTA tubes. For TCRbeta analysis, collaborators shipped samples in one of three forms: frozen whole blood, isolated PBMCs, or DNA extracted from either of those sample types. Sequencing input: peripheral blood. This TCR was sampled from a man between 45 and 60 years old with active or convalescent COVID-19. Here the chain combines TRBV19 and TRBJ1-2; 8 of the junction bases match TRBD1. The CDR3 protein sequence reads: CASSDQGAGDYGYTF. The nucleotide sequence is TGTGCCAGTAGTGACCAGGGGGCAGGGGACTATGGCTACACCTTC.